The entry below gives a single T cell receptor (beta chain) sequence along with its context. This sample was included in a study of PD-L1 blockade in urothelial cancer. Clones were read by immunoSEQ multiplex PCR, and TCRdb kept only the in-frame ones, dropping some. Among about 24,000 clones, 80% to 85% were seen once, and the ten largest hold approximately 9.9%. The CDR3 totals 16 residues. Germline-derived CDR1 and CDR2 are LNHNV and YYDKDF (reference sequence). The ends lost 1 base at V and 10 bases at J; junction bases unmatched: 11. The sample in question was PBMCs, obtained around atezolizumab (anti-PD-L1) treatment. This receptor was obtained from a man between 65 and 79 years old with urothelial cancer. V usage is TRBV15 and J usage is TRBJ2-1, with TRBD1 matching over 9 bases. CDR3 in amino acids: CATSRVGQGFEREQFF. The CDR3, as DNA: TGTGCCACCAGCAGAGTGGGACAGGGATTCGAGAGGGAGCAGTTCTTC.